Shown below are 3 T cell receptor beta chains from a single sample sequenced in a study of blood T cell repertoires in COVID-19. Clones were read by immunoSEQ multiplex PCR, and TCRdb kept only the in-frame ones, dropping some. The top ten hold 15% to 20% of the sample, which has around 160,000 clones, 90% seen once. The sample was peripheral blood. The receptors derive from a man aged 60-69 years with active or convalescent COVID-19.

This sequence joins TRBV28 and TRBJ1-5; possibly TRBD1 for D (5 bases). The germline gives CDR1 MDHEN, CDR2 SYDVKM. Trimming shortened V by 4 bases and J by 6 bases, and 16 bases separated the two germline ends. The CDR3 is made up of 15 amino acids. CDR3 in amino acids: CASSSPPGVGQPQHF. In DNA, the CDR3 is TGTGCCAGCAGTTCCCCCCCGGGGGTGGGTCAGCCCCAGCATTTT.

The chain links TRBV6-5 to TRBJ1-2; D not certain. Trimming cost V 2 bases and J 4 bases, with 8 bases left between them. CDR1 MNHEY and CDR2 SVGAGI come from the germline V gene. The CDR3 contains 13 residues. The chain's CDR3 is CASSYDGIYGYTF. In DNA form, the CDR3 reads TGTGCCAGCAGTTACGACGGGATCTATGGCTACACCTTC.

This chain uses TRBV5-5 with TRBJ1-1, with 8 bases fitting TRBD1. With 4 bases clipped from V and 1 base from J, the junction kept 6 bases outside the gene matches. Germline CDR1 reads SGHKS; CDR2 reads YYEKEE (reference sequence). CDR3 length equals 15 residues. CDR3 DNA sequence: TGTGCCAGCAGCCCGACCGGGACAGGGAACACTGAAGCTTTCTTT. This codes for CASSPTGTGNTEAFF.